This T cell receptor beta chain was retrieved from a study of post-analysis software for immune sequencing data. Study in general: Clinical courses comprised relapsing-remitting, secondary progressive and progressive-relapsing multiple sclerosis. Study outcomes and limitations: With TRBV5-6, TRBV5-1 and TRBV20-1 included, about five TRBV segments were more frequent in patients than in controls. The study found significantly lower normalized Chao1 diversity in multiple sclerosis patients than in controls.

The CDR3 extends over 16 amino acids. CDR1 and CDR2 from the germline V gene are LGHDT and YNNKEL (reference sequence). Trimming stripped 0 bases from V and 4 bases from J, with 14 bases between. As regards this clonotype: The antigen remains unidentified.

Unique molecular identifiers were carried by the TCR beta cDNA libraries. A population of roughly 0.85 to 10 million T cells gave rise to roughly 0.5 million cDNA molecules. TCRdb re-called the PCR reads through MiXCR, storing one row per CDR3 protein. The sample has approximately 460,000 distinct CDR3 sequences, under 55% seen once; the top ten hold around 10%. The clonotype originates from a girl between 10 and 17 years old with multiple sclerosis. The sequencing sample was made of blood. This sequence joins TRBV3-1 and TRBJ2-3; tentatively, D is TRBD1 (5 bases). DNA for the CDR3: TGTGCCAGCAGCCAAGATATACGGCAGGGTTCAGATACGCAGTATTTT. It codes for CASSQDIRQGSDTQYF.